A single sample gave rise to the 5 T cell receptor beta chains below, sequenced in a study of OX40 agonist ivuxolimab in advanced cancers. Libraries were prepared by immunoSEQ multiplex PCR; TCRdb keeps only in-frame clonotypes and omits some of them. The sample carries under 30,000 clones, 86% recorded once. The material was CD4+ or CD8+ T cells sorted from blood, obtained in a trial of the OX40 agonist ivuxolimab. The receptors derive from an adult with an advanced solid tumor such as melanoma, head and neck, liver or kidney cancer.

The chain employs TRBV7-9 and TRBJ2-1; D is perhaps TRBD1 (5 bases). CDR1 SEHNR and CDR2 FQNEAQ come from the germline V gene (reference sequence). The CDR3 loop spans 13 amino acids. Trimming took off 5 bases at V and 6 bases at J, with 11 bases between the two ends. CDR3 DNA: TGTGCCAGCAGCCCCGGACATCTCAATGAGCAGTTCTTC. It translates to CASSPGHLNEQFF.

As concerns this clone: Other DNA sequences in the sample encode the same CDR3. The chain has TRBV9 and TRBJ2-7, with D perhaps matching TRBD2 (6 bases). The CDR3 length is 16 residues. CDR1 is SGDLS, CDR2 YYNGEE, per germline. The V and J ends lost 0 bases and 5 bases respectively, with 18 bases between them. DNA for the CDR3: TGTGCCAGCAGCGTAGAACTGGGAGGCGGATTGGACGAGCAGTACTTC. Its protein is CASSVELGGGLDEQYF.

This clone was counted a single time. J is TRBJ2-4 and V is TRBV12-2; whether TRBD1, the table's D call, matches the DNA was not checked. TRBV12-2 is recorded as a pseudogene. The CDR3 totals 14 residues. CDR3 protein: CASRNQYVKNIQYF. CDR3 DNA sequence: TGTGCAAGTCGCAACCAGTACGTCAAAAACATTCAGTACTTC.

The rearrangement joins TRBV6-5 to TRBJ2-7; TRBD1 agrees at 10 bases. V trimming: 2 bases; J trimming: 3 bases; junction bases outside the gene matches: 4. Germline V gives CDR1 MNHEY, CDR2 SVGAGI. This CDR3 contains 15 residues. The CDR3 loop is CASSYGTGEFYEQYF. CDR3 in DNA: TGTGCCAGCAGTTACGGGACAGGGGAATTCTACGAGCAGTACTTC.

The chain is built from TRBV7-9 and TRBJ1-1, with TRBD1 identical over 7 bases. Germline CDR1 reads SEHNR; CDR2 reads FQNEAQ (reference sequence). There are 15 residues in the CDR3. V lost 0 bases to trimming and J lost 3 bases; unmatched junction nucleotides: 4. The chain's CDR3 is CASSLAKGAYTEAFF. In DNA form, the CDR3 reads TGTGCCAGCAGCTTAGCAAAGGGGGCTTACACTGAAGCTTTCTTT.